Below are 20 T cell receptor beta chains sequenced from a single sample in a study of T cells in Graves' hyperthyroidism and ophthalmopathy. TCR beta CDR3 sequences were amplified from RNA transcripts. First-round RT-PCR of the TCR CDR3 relied on the HTBI primer set. MiXCR, applied by TCRdb to the multiplex PCR reads, yields one record per CDR3 protein. Here the sample spans about 640,000 distinct CDR3 sequences, less than 25% being singletons. The sample taken for sequencing was blood. These receptors all stem from a man younger than 40 with Graves' ophthalmopathy.

V usage is TRBV13 and J usage is TRBJ1-2, with TRBD1 identical over 9 bases. J gave up 9 bases and V 6 bases, and 8 bases lay outside the gene matches. Germline V gives CDR1 PRHDT, CDR2 FYEKMQ (reference sequence). The CDR3 sequence is 13 residues long. The CDR3 DNA reads TGTGCCAGCAGTAGGACAGGGGCTGATAGCTACACCTTC. This gives the protein CASSRTGADSYTF. Full variable domain (remainder filled in from reference TRBV13 and TRBJ1-2): AAGVIQSPRHLIKEKRETATLKCYPIPRHDTVYWYQQGPGQDPQFLISFYEKMQSDKGSIPDRFSAQQFSDYHSELNMSSLELGDSALYFCASSRTGADSYTFGSGTRLTVV.

This clonotype was counted ten times or more. The chain has TRBV30 and TRBJ2-7; D assignment may be TRBD1 or TRBD2 (5 bases each). CDR1 is GTSNPN, CDR2 SVGIG, per germline (reference sequence). The CDR3 contains 15 residues. V was cut by 2 bases and J by 0 bases, with 14 bases left in between. The CDR3 spells CAWSLGTASSYEQYF. The CDR3 bases are TGTGCCTGGAGTCTAGGGACCGCGAGCTCCTACGAGCAGTACTTC.

The rearrangement uses TRBV12-3 or TRBV12-4 and TRBJ2-7; the match to TRBD1 covers 10 bases. V lost 8 bases to trimming and J lost 5 bases; unmatched junction nucleotides: 6. The CDR3 runs to 13 residues. In DNA, the CDR3 is TGTGCCAGCTGGGGACAGGGGATCGACGAGCAGTACTTC. Residues: CASWGQGIDEQYF.

The genes are TRBV5-1 and TRBJ1-4, with 7 bases lining up with TRBD1. The length of the CDR3 is 14 residues. V was clipped by 2 bases and J by 10 bases; unmatched bases: 8. In germline, CDR1 is SGHRS, CDR2 YFSETQ. DNA of the CDR3: TGCGCCAGCAGCTTTGGAACAGGGGATGGAAAACTGTTTTTT. It specifies CASSFGTGDGKLFF. The full variable domain, in which reference TRBV5-1 and TRBJ1-4 provide the parts outside the CDR3, is KAGVTQTPRYLIKTRGQQVTLSCSPISGHRSVSWYQQTPGQGLQFLFEYFSETQRNKGNFPGRFSGRQFSNSRSEMNVSTLELGDSALYLCASSFGTGDGKLFFGSGTQLSVL.

The rearrangement links TRBV7-3 to TRBJ1-6; 9 bases match TRBD1. Germline loops: CDR1 SGHTA, CDR2 FQGTGA. The V gene end was trimmed by 5 bases and the J gene end by 0 bases; junction bases not matched to a gene: 11. The CDR3 sequence is 19 residues long. This CDR3 is CASSARRDRVSSYNSPLHF. The CDR3 DNA is TGTGCCAGCAGCGCAAGGCGGGACAGGGTTAGCTCCTATAATTCACCCCTCCACTTT. Variable domain in full (rest from reference TRBV7-3 and TRBJ1-6): GAGVSQTPSNKVTEKGKYVELRCDPISGHTALYWYRQSLGQGPEFLIYFQGTGAADDSGLPNDRFFAVRPEGSVSTLKIQRTERGDSAVYLCASSARRDRVSSYNSPLHFGNGTRLTVT.

The chain carries TRBV20-1 and TRBJ2-2; a weak D match, TRBD1 (5 bases). V was pared by 3 bases and J by 0 bases, with 14 bases between. The germline gives CDR1 DFQATT, CDR2 SNEGSKA (reference sequence). The CDR3 runs 16 residues. The CDR3 is CSARSLQGPNTGELFF. The CDR3 DNA is TGCAGTGCTAGGTCCCTCCAGGGCCCGAACACCGGGGAGCTGTTTTTT.

This sequence joins TRBV7-8 and TRBJ2-3; either TRBD1 or TRBD2 may supply D (5 bases each). In germline, CDR1 is SGHVS, CDR2 FQNEAQ. This CDR3 is built from 17 residues. Deletions cut 8 bases from V and 5 bases from J, with 26 bases between. DNA of the CDR3: TGTGCCAGCTCACCAAGCTCCGGCCCCGGGGACCAAGATACGCAGTATTTT. Encoded protein: CASSPSSGPGDQDTQYF.

This clonotype occurred a few times. The chain has TRBV28 and TRBJ2-2; 7 bases match TRBD1. V gave up 3 bases and J gave up 6 bases; unmatched junction bases: 7. Germline V lookup: CDR1 MDHEN, CDR2 SYDVKM. The length of the CDR3 is 15 residues. The CDR3 region has the DNA TGTGCCAGCAGTTTTGTACAGGGGAGTCCCGGGGAGCTGTTTTTT. Its protein product is CASSFVQGSPGELFF. Full variable domain (outside the CDR3, taken from reference TRBV28 and TRBJ2-2): DVKVTQSSRYLVKRTGEKVFLECVQDMDHENMFWYRQDPGLGLRLIYFSYDVKMKEKGDIPEGYSVSREKKERFSLILESASTNQTSMYLCASSFVQGSPGELFFGEGSRLTVL.

This rearrangement joins TRBV9 to TRBJ2-1; 11 nucleotides agree with TRBD2. The CDR3 is 15 amino acids. The germline CDR1 and CDR2 sequences are SGDLS and YYNGEE. V lost 0 bases and J lost 6; bases outside the gene matches: 2. CDR3 in amino acids: CASSVDSGRANEQFF. The CDR3 nucleotides read TGTGCCAGCAGCGTAGATAGCGGGAGGGCCAATGAGCAGTTCTTC.

This clonotype showed up many times. CDR3 loop: CASSPGLANTGELFF. The CDR3 nucleotides are TGTGCCAGCTCACCGGGACTGGCGAACACCGGGGAGCTGTTTTTT. The V call is TRBV18, the J call TRBJ2-2, with TRBD2 as a possible D gene (6 bases). The CDR3 totals 15 residues. Between the trimmed V and J ends, which lost 3 bases and 0 bases, there was a span of 8 bases. Germline lookup yields CDR1 KGHSH and CDR2 LQKENI.

V is TRBV7-8 and J is TRBJ2-1; tentative D call: TRBD1 (6 bases). CDR1 is SGHVS, CDR2 FQNEAQ, per germline. The germline V and J ends were trimmed by 5 bases and 4 bases, with 15 bases remaining between them. The CDR3 consists of 15 residues. The CDR3, as DNA: TGTGCCAGCAGCACAGGGTCCCCTAGATACAATGAGCAGTTCTTC. Translation: CASSTGSPRYNEQFF.

Only a few counts were recorded for this clonotype. This sequence joins TRBV4-2 and TRBJ2-4; no clear D. Trimming pared 0 bases from V and 0 bases from J, leaving 9 bases between. CDR1 is LGHNA, CDR2 YNFKEQ, per germline. This CDR3 comprises 16 residues. The CDR3 DNA sequence: TGTGCCAGCAGCCAAGAACGGATAATAGCCAAAAACATTCAGTACTTC. The encoded protein is CASSQERIIAKNIQYF.

The chain couples TRBV12-3 or TRBV12-4 to TRBJ1-1, with D unclear. Trimming took 3 bases from V and 0 from J, leaving 8 bases between them. The CDR3 sequence is 14 residues long. CDR3 in amino acids: CASSLWQMNTEAFF. CDR3 DNA sequence: TGTGCCAGCAGTTTGTGGCAGATGAACACTGAAGCTTTCTTT.

The gene calls are TRBV7-2 and TRBJ2-5, with 10 bases lining up with TRBD2. CDR1 and CDR2 (germline): SGHTA, FQGNSA. This CDR3 has 15 residues. V was pared by 4 bases and J by 5 bases, with 7 bases of the junction left unmatched. The CDR3, as DNA: TGTGCCAGCAGCTCCCCAGCGGGAGGGCGGGAGACCCAGTACTTC. Protein: CASSSPAGGRETQYF. Drawing the rest from reference TRBV7-2 and TRBJ2-5, the complete variable domain is GAGVSQSPSNKVTEKGKDVELRCDPISGHTALYWYRQSLGQGLEFLIYFQGNSAPDKSGLPSDRFSAERTGGSVSTLTIQRTQQEDSAVYLCASSSPAGGRETQYFGPGTRLLVL.

The genes are TRBV6-1 and TRBJ1-1; D gene uncertain. Per the germline V gene, CDR1 is MNHNS and CDR2 is SASEGT. V lost 5 bases to trimming and J lost 5 bases, with 15 bases between them. The CDR3 loop spans 14 amino acids. The DNA for the CDR3 is TGTGCCAGCAGTTCTCTGGGTCGGGGAACTGAAGCTTTCTTT. The encoded protein is CASSSLGRGTEAFF.

The chain combines TRBV6-1 with TRBJ1-5; the D is unclear. This CDR3 spans 14 amino acids. Between the trimmed V and J ends, which lost 3 bases and 11 bases, there was a span of 17 bases. CDR1 is MNHNS, CDR2 SASEGT, per germline. CDR3 residues: CASSEGPQGSAQHF. DNA of the CDR3: TGTGCCAGCAGTGAGGGCCCTCAAGGATCGGCCCAGCATTTT.

This clonotype was counted at least ten times. CDR3 region: CASSPAGGPYEQYF. For the CDR3, the DNA is TGTGCCAGCAGCCCAGCGGGAGGACCCTACGAGCAGTACTTC. The V call is TRBV6-1, the J call TRBJ2-7, with TRBD2 identical over 9 bases. The length of the CDR3 is 14 residues. Losses at the gene ends were 6 bases for V and 2 bases for J; bases not matched to a gene: 5. CDR1 is MNHNS, CDR2 SASEGT, per germline.

The J gene is TRBJ1-3, the V gene TRBV5-6; D is unclear. Trimming pared 2 bases from V and 2 bases from J, leaving 14 bases between. Per the germline V gene, CDR1 is SGHDT and CDR2 is YYEEEE. The CDR3 has 16 amino acids. CDR3 coding DNA: TGTGCCAGCAGCTTCGCGGCAGCGTGGACTGGAAACACCATATATTTT. This translates into CASSFAAAWTGNTIYF.

This clonotype was counted between two and nine times. The rearrangement links TRBV27 to TRBJ2-1; D perhaps matches TRBD1 (5 bases). Germline assignment: CDR1 MNHEY and CDR2 SMNVEV (reference sequence). The CDR3 sequence is 13 residues long. The V end was cut by 2 bases, the J end by 6 bases, with 8 bases between. CDR3 in amino acids: CASSLKGINEQFF. The CDR3, as DNA: TGTGCCAGCAGTTTAAAGGGGATCAATGAGCAGTTCTTC.

V is TRBV12-3 or TRBV12-4 and J is TRBJ2-7; 7 bases map to TRBD1. V was pared by 3 bases and J by 2 bases, with 7 bases of the junction left unmatched. The CDR3 totals 15 residues. The CDR3 coding sequence is TGTGCCAGCAGTTTCGTGACAGGGATTACCTACGAGCAGTACTTC. It is translated as CASSFVTGITYEQYF.